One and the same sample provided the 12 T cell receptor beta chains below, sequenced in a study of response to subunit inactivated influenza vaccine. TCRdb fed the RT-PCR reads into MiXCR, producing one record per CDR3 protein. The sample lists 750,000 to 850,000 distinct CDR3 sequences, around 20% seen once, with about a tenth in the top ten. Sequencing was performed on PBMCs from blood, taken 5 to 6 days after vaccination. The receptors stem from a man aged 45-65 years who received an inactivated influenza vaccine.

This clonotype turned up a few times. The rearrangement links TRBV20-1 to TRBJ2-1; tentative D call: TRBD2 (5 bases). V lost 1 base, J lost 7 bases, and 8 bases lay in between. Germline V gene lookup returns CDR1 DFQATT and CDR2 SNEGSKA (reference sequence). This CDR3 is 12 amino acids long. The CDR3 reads CSARVRRNEQFF. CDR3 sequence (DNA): TGCAGTGCTAGAGTCAGGAGGAATGAGCAGTTCTTC.

The CDR3 sequence is CASSSLELGDEQFF. The CDR3 DNA is TGTGCCAGCAGTTCCCTGGAGCTCGGCGATGAGCAGTTCTTC. The chain couples TRBV28 to TRBJ2-1; D gene unclear. Germline CDR1 is MDHEN and CDR2 is SYDVKM. This CDR3 comprises 14 residues. V was trimmed by 4 bases and J by 8 bases, leaving 15 bases between them.

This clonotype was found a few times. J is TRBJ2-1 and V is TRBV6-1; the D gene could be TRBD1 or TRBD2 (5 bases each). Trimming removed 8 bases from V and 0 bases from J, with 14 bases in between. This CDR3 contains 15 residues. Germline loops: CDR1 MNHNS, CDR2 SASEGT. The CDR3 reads CASRLEGSSYNEQFF. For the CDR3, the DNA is TGTGCCAGCCGCTTAGAGGGGAGCTCCTACAATGAGCAGTTCTTC.

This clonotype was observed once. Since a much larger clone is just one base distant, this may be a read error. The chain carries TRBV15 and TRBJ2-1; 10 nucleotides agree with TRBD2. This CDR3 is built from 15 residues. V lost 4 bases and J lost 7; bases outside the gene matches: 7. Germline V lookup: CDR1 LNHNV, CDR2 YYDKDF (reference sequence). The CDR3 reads CATSKRGGAKNEQFF. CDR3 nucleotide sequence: TGTGCCACCAGCAAGCGGGGGGGCGCTAAAAATGAGCAGTTCTTC.

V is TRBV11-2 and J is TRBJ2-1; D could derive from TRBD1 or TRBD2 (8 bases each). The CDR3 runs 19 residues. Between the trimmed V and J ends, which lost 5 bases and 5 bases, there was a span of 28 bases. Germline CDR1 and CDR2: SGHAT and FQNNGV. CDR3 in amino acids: CASSLGQGESGGRNNEQFF. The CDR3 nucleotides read TGTGCCAGCAGCCTCGGACAGGGAGAAAGCGGCGGGAGGAACAATGAGCAGTTCTTC.

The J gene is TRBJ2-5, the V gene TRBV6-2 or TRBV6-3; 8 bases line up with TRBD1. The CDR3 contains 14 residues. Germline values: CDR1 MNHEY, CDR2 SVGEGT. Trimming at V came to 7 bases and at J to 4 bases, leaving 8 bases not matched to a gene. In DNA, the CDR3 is TGTGCCAGCAACCACCCTGGACAGGGAGAGACCCAGTACTTC. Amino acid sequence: CASNHPGQGETQYF.

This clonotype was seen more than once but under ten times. The CDR3 loop is CASSFDFPLSGEQYF. CDR3 coding DNA: TGCGCCAGCAGCTTTGACTTTCCTCTGTCGGGCGAGCAGTACTTC. The chain joins TRBV5-1 to TRBJ2-7; no clear D. V was clipped by 2 bases and J by 6 bases, with 18 bases between them. CDR1 is SGHRS and CDR2 is YFSETQ in the germline V gene. The CDR3 is made up of 15 amino acids.

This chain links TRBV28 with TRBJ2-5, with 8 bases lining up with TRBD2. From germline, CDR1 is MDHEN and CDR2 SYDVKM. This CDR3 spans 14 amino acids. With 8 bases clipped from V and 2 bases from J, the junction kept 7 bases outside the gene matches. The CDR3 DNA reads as TGTGCCAGCGGGTGGACTAGCAGACAAGAGACCCAGTACTTC. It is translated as CASGWTSRQETQYF.

In DNA, the CDR3 is TGTGCCAGCAGCCAAGGTTGGCGGGGGTCCACAGATACGCAGTATTTT. Its translation is CASSQGWRGSTDTQYF. The chain uses TRBV4-2 and TRBJ2-3; the match to TRBD2 covers 7 bases. J lost 2 bases, V lost 1 base, and 6 bases had no gene match. Germline CDR1 LGHNA, CDR2 YNFKEQ. This CDR3 has 16 residues.

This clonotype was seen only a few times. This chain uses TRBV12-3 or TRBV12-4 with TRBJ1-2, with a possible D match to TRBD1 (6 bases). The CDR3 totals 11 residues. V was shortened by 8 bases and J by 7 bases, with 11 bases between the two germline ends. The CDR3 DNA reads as TGTGCCAGCGGGGGGCGAGGTGGCTACACCTTC. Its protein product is CASGGRGGYTF.

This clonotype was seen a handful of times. This CDR3 reads CASSQDYRTMQETQYF. In nucleotides, the CDR3 is TGTGCCAGCAGCCAAGATTACAGAACCATGCAAGAGACCCAGTACTTC. V is TRBV4-2 and J is TRBJ2-5; D not certain. This CDR3 is 16 amino acids long. Germline V gene data show CDR1 as LGHNA and CDR2 as YNFKEQ. V lost 0 bases to trimming and J lost 2 bases, with 13 bases between them.

The CDR3 sequence: CASSLGSGAVDTQYF. CDR3 bases: TGTGCCAGCAGCTTAGGTTCGGGGGCGGTAGATACGCAGTATTTT. The genes are TRBV11-2 and TRBJ2-3; TRBD1 or TRBD2 may be the D gene (6 bases each). CDR1 is SGHAT and CDR2 is FQNNGV in the germline V gene. The length of the CDR3 is 15 residues. Trimming removed 1 base at V and 5 bases at J, with 13 bases between.